The present T cell receptor beta chain was sequenced within a study of CD8 T cells in Susac syndrome (dated by TCRdb to the late 2010s). Regarding the complete study: The study used repertoire sequencing to test whether antigen drove CD8+ T cell activation and differentiation in Susac syndrome. The clonality of the CD8+ T cell repertoire was compared across 11 to 12 healthy donors, about 14 Susac syndrome patients and roughly 15 multiple sclerosis patients.

What the authors observed across the whole study: The study acknowledged that relatively few individuals were included in the TCR sequencing and HLA analysis.

RNA was extracted using the RNeasy kit, and about 0.45 to 1 microgram was reverse transcribed with random hexamers. TCR beta CDR3 regions were amplified with the immunoSEQ multiplex PCR assay covering 54 Vbeta and 13 Jbeta segments. PCR amplification bias was corrected using a synthetic template baseline for primer optimization and computational correction. The original methods were these. Reads were annotated to V, D and J genes per IMGT and analyzed with immunoSEQ Analyzer, keeping only productive sequences. Clonality was calculated as one minus the Shannon entropy normalized by log2 of the number of productive unique sequences. Public and private clones were assessed among the 100 most prevalent clones of each patient and control. Susac-specific clones were defined as absent from healthy and MS cohorts, over a thousand published viral clones and other ImmuneACCESS disease sequences. TCRdb reworked the public reads: Q25 trimming with fastp, MiXCR clone assembly, productive beta chains retained. Entries that share a CDR3 protein sequence are merged under the most common genes and DNA. It is TCRdb's table, rather than the study itself, that gives the V and J calls and clone size. Within this sample are fewer than 150,000 distinct CDR3 sequences, with around 91% of them counted one time only. The ten largest make up under 0.25% of the sample.

The CDR3 covers 14 residues, taking in both the cysteine and the phenylalanine. The retained sequence is limited to the CDR3, 42 bases, with the frame set at the first base. For CDR1 and CDR2, the germline V gene (reference sequence) lists MNHEY and SMNVEV. V loses 3 bases of germline sequence and J loses 8 bases, and the interval between the two ends is 14 bases. Details on this clonotype: What antigen it recognizes has not been identified. Per-base qualities were not stored, and no clone one base away is much larger.

Peripheral blood CD8+ and CD4+ T cells from healthy donors, Susac syndrome patients and multiple sclerosis patients were profiled using high-throughput TCR beta sequencing. Treatment-naive patients with stable or active relapsing-remitting disease fulfilling revised McDonald criteria were used as multiple sclerosis controls. Bulk CD8+ and CD4+ T cells were purified magnetically by negative isolation, whereas CD8+ TEMRA cells were enriched by FACS. Blood was drawn into EDTA tubes, processed within 24 hours, and PBMCs were isolated by density gradient centrifugation. PBMCs intended for TCR sequencing were cryopreserved in liquid nitrogen and thawed later in a water bath at 37 degrees C. Purity of sorted or isolated CD4+, CD8+ and CD8+ TEMRA cells was at least 90%.

The receptor chain draws on TRBV27 and TRBJ2-4, and TRBD1 may be the D gene, going by 6 matching bases. The material sequenced was CD8+ T cells from PBMCs. This TCR derives from a human donor with multiple sclerosis. The nucleotide sequence is TGTGCCAGCAGTTTCGGGACAACCGCGGACATTCAGTACTTC. Its protein reads: CASSFGTTADIQYF.